This T cell receptor beta chain emerged from a study of vaccination and CD4 T cells after COVID-19. Background on the study: Control cultures were supplied with a CEFX pool, an HIV-1 Nef pool, or no peptide at all.

The sample's treatment: 10-day PBMC culture with coronavirus spike peptide pools or control peptides (ViraFEST assay). Turning to this clonotype: Antigen unknown.

With the Oncomine TCR Beta short-read assay, DNA from cultured CD4+ T cells was sequenced. TCRdb re-derived calls from the PCR reads in MiXCR, one entry per CDR3 protein. Among under 11,000 distinct CDR3 sequences listed, roughly 77% were seen once. Sequencing was done on a sample of CD4+ T cells from blood, cultured in vitro. This TCR was sampled from a human donor who had recovered from COVID-19.

CDR3 sequence: CSAKEGTNSPLHF. In DNA, the CDR3 is TGCAGTGCTAAGGAGGGGACGAATTCACCCCTCCACTTT. The V call is TRBV20-1, the J call TRBJ1-6; possibly TRBD1 for D (5 bases). This CDR3 is built from 13 residues. Germline V gene sequence: CDR1 DFQATT, CDR2 SNEGSKA (reference sequence). The ends were cut back, 4 bases at V and 7 bases at J, with 11 bases in the middle.